This T cell receptor beta chain is drawn from a study of T cell repertoires in cytomegalovirus infection. Study at large: Public signatures in TCR beta pointed to CMV infection and matching HLA type.

From germline, CDR1 is DFQATT and CDR2 SNEGSKA (reference sequence). The CDR3 is made up of 15 amino acids. V lost 0 bases to trimming and J lost 6 bases; unmatched junction nucleotides: 11. Via MiXCR, TCRdb re-called the reads, giving one row per CDR3 protein. The sample contains 600,000 to 700,000 distinct CDR3 sequences, around a third of which appear only once. Comment on this clonotype: What it binds is not known.

The chain employs TRBV20-1 and TRBJ2-7; 7 bases match TRBD1. This receptor was identified in a human donor in good health (CMV status not recorded). Some clones in this sample may be carry-over from other donors' samples. The source material was cultured PBMCs, sampled from culture after CMV antigen stimulation. CDR3 residues: CSARDQAGGLGEQYF. For the CDR3, the DNA is TGCAGTGCTAGAGACCAGGCAGGGGGTCTAGGCGAGCAGTACTTC.